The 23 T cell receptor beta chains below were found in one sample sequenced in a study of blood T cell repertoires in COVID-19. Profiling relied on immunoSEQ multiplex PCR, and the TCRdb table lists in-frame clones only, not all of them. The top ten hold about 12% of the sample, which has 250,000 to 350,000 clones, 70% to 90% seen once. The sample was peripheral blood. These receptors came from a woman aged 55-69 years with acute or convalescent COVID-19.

CDR3 amino acids: CASSLRQGAASNQPQHF. In DNA, the CDR3 is TGTGCCAGCAGCTTAAGACAGGGGGCGGCCTCAAATCAGCCCCAGCATTTT. The chain employs TRBV13 and TRBJ1-5; TRBD1 matches at 10 bases. Germline CDR1 is PRHDT and CDR2 is FYEKMQ (reference sequence). The CDR3 length is 17 residues. The V gene end was trimmed by 2 bases and the J gene end by 4 bases; junction bases not matched to a gene: 8.

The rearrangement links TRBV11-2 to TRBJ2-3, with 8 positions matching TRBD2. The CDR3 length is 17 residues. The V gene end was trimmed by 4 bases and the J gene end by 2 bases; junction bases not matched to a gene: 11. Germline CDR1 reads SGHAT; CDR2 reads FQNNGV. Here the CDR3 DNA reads TGTGCCAGCAGCTCAACGCCTCTAGCGGGTCACACAGATACGCAGTATTTT. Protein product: CASSSTPLAGHTDTQYF. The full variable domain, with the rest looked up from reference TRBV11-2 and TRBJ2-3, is EAGVAQSPRYKIIEKRQSVAFWCNPISGHATLYWYQQILGQGPKLLIQFQNNGVVDDSQLPKDRFSAERLKGVDSTLKIQPAKLEDSAVYLCASSSTPLAGHTDTQYFGPGTRLTVL.

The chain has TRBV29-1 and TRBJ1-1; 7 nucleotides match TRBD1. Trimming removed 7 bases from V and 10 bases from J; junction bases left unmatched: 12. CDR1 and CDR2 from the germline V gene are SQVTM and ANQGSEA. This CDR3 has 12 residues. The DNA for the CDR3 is TGCAGCGCAAGGACAGGCAGAGAATCAGCTTTCTTT. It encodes CSARTGRESAFF.

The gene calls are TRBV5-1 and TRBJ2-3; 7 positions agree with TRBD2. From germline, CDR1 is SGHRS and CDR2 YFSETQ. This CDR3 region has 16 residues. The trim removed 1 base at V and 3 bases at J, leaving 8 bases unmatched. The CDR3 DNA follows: TGCGCCAGCAGCTTGTATGCGGGAGAGGTTACAGATACGCAGTATTTT. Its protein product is CASSLYAGEVTDTQYF.

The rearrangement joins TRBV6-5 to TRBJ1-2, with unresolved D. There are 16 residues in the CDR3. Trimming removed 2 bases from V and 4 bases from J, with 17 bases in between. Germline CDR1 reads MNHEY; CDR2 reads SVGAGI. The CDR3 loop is CASSYGPSAGGYGYTF. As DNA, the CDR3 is TGTGCCAGCAGTTACGGCCCCTCCGCAGGTGGCTATGGCTACACCTTC.

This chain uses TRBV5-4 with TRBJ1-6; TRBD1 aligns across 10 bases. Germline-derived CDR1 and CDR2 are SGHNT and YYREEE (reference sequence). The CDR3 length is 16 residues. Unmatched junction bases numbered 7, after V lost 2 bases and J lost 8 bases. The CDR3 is CASSLIDRGPDSPLHF. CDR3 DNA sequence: TGTGCCAGCAGCTTAATTGACAGGGGGCCGGATTCACCCCTCCACTTT.

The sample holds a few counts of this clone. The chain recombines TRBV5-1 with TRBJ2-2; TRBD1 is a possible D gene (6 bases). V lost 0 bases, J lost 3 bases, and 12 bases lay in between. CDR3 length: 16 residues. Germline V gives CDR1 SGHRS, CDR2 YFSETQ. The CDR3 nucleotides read TGCGCCAGCAGCTTGGAGGGACACCGTGACACCGGGGAGCTGTTTTTT. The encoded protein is CASSLEGHRDTGELFF. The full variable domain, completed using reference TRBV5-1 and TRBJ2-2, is KAGVTQTPRYLIKTRGQQVTLSCSPISGHRSVSWYQQTPGQGLQFLFEYFSETQRNKGNFPGRFSGRQFSNSRSEMNVSTLELGDSALYLCASSLEGHRDTGELFFGEGSRLTVL.

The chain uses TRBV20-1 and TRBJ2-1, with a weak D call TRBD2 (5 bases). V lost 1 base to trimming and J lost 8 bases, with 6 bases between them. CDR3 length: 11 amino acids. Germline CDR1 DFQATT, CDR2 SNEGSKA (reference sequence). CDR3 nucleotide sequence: TGCAGTGCTAGAGTCGGGGATGAGCAGTTCTTC. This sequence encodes CSARVGDEQFF.

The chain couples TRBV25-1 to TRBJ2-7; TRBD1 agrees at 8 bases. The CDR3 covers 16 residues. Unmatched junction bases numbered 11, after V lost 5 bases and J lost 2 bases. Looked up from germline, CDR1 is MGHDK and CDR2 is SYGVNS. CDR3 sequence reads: CASSPLLGTGAYEQYF. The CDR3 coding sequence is TGTGCCAGCAGTCCGCTCTTAGGGACAGGAGCCTACGAGCAGTACTTC.

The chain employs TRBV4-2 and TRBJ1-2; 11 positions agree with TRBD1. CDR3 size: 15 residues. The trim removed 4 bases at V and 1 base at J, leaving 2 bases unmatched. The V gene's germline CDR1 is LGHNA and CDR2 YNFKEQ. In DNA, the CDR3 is TGTGCCAGCAGCCCCGGGACAGGGGGTAACTATGGCTACACCTTC. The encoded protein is CASSPGTGGNYGYTF.

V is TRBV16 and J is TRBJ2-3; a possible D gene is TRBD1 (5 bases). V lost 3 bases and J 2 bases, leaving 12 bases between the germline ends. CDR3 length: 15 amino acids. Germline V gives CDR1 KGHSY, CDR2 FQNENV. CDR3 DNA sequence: TGTGCCAGCAGCCATGGTCAGGGAAACACAGATACGCAGTATTTT. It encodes CASSHGQGNTDTQYF.

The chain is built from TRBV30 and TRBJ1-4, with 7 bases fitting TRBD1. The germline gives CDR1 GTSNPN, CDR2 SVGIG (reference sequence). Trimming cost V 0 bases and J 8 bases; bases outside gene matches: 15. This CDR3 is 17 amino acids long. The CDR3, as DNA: TGTGCCTGGAGTGTACGTGGACAGGCCTTCCTGCGAGAAAAACTGTTTTTT. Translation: CAWSVRGQAFLREKLFF.

CDR3 coding DNA: TGTGCCACCACGGAGGGAGCGACGGCGAACTATGGCTACACCTTC. Encoded protein: CATTEGATANYGYTF. This chain uses TRBV10-3 with TRBJ1-2, with D hard to call. The germline V gene encodes CDR1 ENHRY and CDR2 SYGVKD. The CDR3 length is 15 residues. V was clipped by 10 bases and J by 2 bases, with 20 bases between them.

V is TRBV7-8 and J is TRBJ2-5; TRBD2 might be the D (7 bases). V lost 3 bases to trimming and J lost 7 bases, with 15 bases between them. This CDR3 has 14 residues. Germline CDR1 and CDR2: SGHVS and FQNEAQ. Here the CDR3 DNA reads TGTGCCAGCAGCTTGGGAGGGGGGCTACGGACCCAGTACTTC. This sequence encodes CASSLGGGLRTQYF.

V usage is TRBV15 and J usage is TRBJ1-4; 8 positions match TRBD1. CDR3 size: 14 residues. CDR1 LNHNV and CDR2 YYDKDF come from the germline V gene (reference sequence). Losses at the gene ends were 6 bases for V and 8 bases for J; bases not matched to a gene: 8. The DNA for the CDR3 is TGTGCCACCAGTCCGCGACAGGGGAAAGAAAAACTGTTTTTT. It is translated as CATSPRQGKEKLFF.

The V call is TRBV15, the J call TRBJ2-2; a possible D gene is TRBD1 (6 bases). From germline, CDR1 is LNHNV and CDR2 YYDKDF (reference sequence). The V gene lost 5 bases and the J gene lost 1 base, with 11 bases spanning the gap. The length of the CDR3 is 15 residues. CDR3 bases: TGTGCCACCAGCCCCTTGGGACAGAACACCGGGGAGCTGTTTTTT. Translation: CATSPLGQNTGELFF. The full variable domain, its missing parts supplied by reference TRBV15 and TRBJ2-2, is DAMVIQNPRYQVTQFGKPVTLSCSQTLNHNVMYWYQQKSSQAPKLLFHYYDKDFNNEADTPDNFQSRRPNTSFCFLDIRSPGLGDTAMYLCATSPLGQNTGELFFGEGSRLTVL.

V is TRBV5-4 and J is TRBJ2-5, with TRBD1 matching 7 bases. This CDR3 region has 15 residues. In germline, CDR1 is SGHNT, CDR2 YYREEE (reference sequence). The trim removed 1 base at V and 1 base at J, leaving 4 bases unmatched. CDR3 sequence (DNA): TGTGCCAGCAGCTTGCCGGGGACAGCCCAAGAGACCCAGTACTTC. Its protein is CASSLPGTAQETQYF.

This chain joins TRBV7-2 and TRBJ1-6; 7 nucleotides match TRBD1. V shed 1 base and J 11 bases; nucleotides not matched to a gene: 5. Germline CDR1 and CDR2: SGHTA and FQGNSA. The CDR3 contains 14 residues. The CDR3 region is CASSLGRQGTPLHF. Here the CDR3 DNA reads TGTGCCAGCAGCTTAGGCCGACAGGGTACACCCCTCCACTTT.

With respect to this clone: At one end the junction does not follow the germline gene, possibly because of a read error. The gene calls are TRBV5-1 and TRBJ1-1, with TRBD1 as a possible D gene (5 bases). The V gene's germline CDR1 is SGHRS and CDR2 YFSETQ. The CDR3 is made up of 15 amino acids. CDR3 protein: CTSSGGDGMNTEAFF. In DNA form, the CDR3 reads TGCACCAGCAGCGGGGGGGACGGAATGAACACTGAAGCTTTCTTT.

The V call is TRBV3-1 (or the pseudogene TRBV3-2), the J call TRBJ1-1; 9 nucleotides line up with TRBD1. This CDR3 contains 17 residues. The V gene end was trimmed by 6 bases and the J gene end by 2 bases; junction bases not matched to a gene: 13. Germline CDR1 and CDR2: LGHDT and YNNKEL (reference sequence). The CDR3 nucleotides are TGTGCCAGCAGTGCAACATCGCCGGGACAGGGAAACACTGAAGCTTTCTTT. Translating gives CASSATSPGQGNTEAFF.

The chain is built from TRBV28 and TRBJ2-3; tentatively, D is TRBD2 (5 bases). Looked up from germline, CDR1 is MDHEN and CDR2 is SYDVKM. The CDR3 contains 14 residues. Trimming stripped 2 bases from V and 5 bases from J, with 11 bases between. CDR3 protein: CASSLNGILDTQYF. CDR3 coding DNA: TGTGCCAGCAGTTTAAACGGGATTTTAGATACGCAGTATTTT.

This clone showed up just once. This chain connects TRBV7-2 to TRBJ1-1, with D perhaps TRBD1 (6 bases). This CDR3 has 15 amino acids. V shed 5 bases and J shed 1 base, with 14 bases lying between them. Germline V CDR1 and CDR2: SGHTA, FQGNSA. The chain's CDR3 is CASSPRAGANTEAFF. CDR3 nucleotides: TGTGCCAGCAGCCCGAGGGCAGGGGCGAACACTGAAGCTTTCTTT.

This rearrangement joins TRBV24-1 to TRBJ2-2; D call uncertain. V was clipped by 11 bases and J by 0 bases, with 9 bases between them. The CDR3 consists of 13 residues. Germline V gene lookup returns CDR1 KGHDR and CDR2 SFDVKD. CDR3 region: CAIIDSNTGELFF. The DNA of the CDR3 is TGTGCCATCATCGACTCGAACACCGGGGAGCTGTTTTTT.